Described below is a single T cell receptor beta chain sequence and its context. Antigen: not known. This sample was included in a study of cytomegalovirus exposure and HLA in healthy donors. Whole-study results and caveats: In an earlier analysis, in several hundred donors, most V segments appeared productive either ~87% or ~30% of the time.

13 Jbeta primers and 60 Vbeta primers were used for the PCR. Sequencing was performed with immunoSEQ multiplex PCR; in TCRdb, only in-frame clones are kept and a portion is missing. The sample comprises fewer than 150,000 clones, 73% of which are singletons, and 14% rests with the top ten. Germline assignment: CDR1 SGHRS and CDR2 YFSETQ. J was trimmed by 10 bases and V by 0 bases; bases with no gene match: 9. This CDR3 region has 15 residues. Material: PBMCs. The TCR sequence derives from a human donor in good health. The chain has TRBV5-1 and TRBJ2-1; TRBD2 matches 8 bases. The chain's CDR3 is CASSLATSGAREQFF. CDR3 coding DNA: TGCGCCAGCAGCTTGGCCACTAGCGGTGCTAGGGAGCAGTTCTTC.